The 7 T cell receptor beta chains presented below share a single source sample, sequenced in a study of shared clonotypes between healthy human individuals. Produced via immunoSEQ multiplex PCR; TCRdb's table is partial and in-frame only. The sample has 650,000 to 700,000 clones; around 91% are singletons. Specimen: memory CD8+ T cells from PBMCs. This sample's subset: CD45RO+ cells pooled with CCR7-negative TemRA cells. These receptors all stem from a man aged 18 to 30 in good health. Some clones in this sample may be carry-over from other donors' samples.

The chain employs TRBV10-3 and TRBJ1-2; tentative D call: TRBD1 (6 bases). The germline V gene encodes CDR1 ENHRY and CDR2 SYGVKD. The CDR3 has 16 residues. V gave up 4 bases and J gave up 7 bases, with 22 bases separating them. The CDR3 sequence: CAISAPGASETSGYTF. DNA for the CDR3: TGTGCCATCAGTGCTCCAGGGGCCAGCGAAACGAGTGGCTACACCTTC.

The V call is TRBV10-2, the J call TRBJ2-7; TRBD2 aligns across 14 bases. The length of the CDR3 is 16 residues. V dropped 6 bases and J dropped 5; count of bases not matched to a gene: 9. Germline V gives CDR1 WSHSY, CDR2 SAAADI. For the CDR3, the DNA is TGCGCCAGCAGGGCGGGACTAGCGGGAGCAAAACACGAGCAGTACTTC. Its translation: CASRAGLAGAKHEQYF.

This clone has just one count. The chain couples TRBV6-1 to TRBJ1-2; tentatively, D is TRBD1 (5 bases). Trimming shortened V by 4 bases and J by 7 bases, and 16 bases separated the two germline ends. Germline lookup yields CDR1 MNHNS and CDR2 SASEGT. This CDR3 comprises 14 residues. CDR3 coding DNA: TGTGCCAGCAGTGGGGCAGGGTGGCAGCTTGGCTACACCTTC. Translation gives CASSGAGWQLGYTF.

V and J are TRBV27 and TRBJ2-1, with D maybe TRBD2 (6 bases). CDR3 length: 13 amino acids. The germline V gene has CDR1 MNHEY and CDR2 SMNVEV (reference sequence). V gave up 6 bases and J gave up 3 bases, with 9 bases separating them. CDR3 sequence (DNA): TGTGCCAGCAGGACGGGACTCTACAATGAGCAGTTCTTC. Amino acid sequence: CASRTGLYNEQFF.

The chain links TRBV19 to TRBJ2-1; tentatively, D is TRBD1 or TRBD2 (6 bases each). This CDR3 is built from 13 residues. V lost 5 bases to trimming and J lost 10 bases, with 15 bases between them. The germline gives CDR1 LNHDA, CDR2 SQIVND (reference sequence). CDR3 in DNA: TGTGCCAGTAGTCTGGGAGGAGGGACAGAGCAGTTCTTC. Its translation: CASSLGGGTEQFF.

This clone has a single count. Additional DNA sequences in this sample encode the identical CDR3. The chain employs TRBV4-1 and TRBJ1-4, with D possibly matching TRBD1 (5 bases). CDR3 length: 13 amino acids. The germline V gene has CDR1 MGHRA and CDR2 YSYEKL. V lost 1 base to trimming and J lost 6 bases, with 6 bases between them. The CDR3: CASSQGGDEKLFF. CDR3 in DNA: TGCGCCAGCAGCCAAGGAGGGGATGAAAAACTGTTTTTT.

The chain links TRBV14 to TRBJ1-2; TRBD1 matches at 9 bases. CDR3 length: 14 amino acids. Per germline, CDR1 SGHDN and CDR2 FVKESK. After removal of 1 base from V and 8 bases from J, the junction contained 5 bases not matched to a gene. CDR3 sequence: CASSQGTGVNGYTF. Written as DNA, the CDR3 is TGTGCCAGCAGCCAAGGGACAGGGGTAAACGGCTACACCTTC.